The rows below give T cell receptor beta chains drawn from one sample of a study of T cells after yellow fever vaccination. TCRdb redid the calling of the 5' RACE reads with MiXCR, one entry per CDR3 protein. Among approximately 300,000 distinct CDR3 sequences listed, approximately 12% were seen once. The sequencing used CD4+ T cells sorted from PBMCs, collected 45 days after the yellow fever booster vaccination. The receptors here all came from a man between 18 and 35 years old who received the YFV17D yellow fever vaccine. Both conserved end residues are part of each CDR3.

V gene: TRBV25-1; CDR3 protein: CASSTGTGYSYTF
V gene: TRBV7-2; CDR3 protein: CASSSIRTGAVSSYEQYF
V gene: TRBV6-6; CDR3 protein: CASREQGRNTGELFF
V gene: TRBV21-1; CDR3 protein: CASSNRAPTPGRKETQYF
V gene: TRBV7-2; CDR3 protein: CASRRDGNTEAFF
V gene: TRBV9; CDR3 protein: CASSVDRDPPLHF
V gene: TRBV7-9; CDR3 protein: CASSIRMTGNEKLFF
V gene: TRBV7-2; CDR3 protein: CASSARRGGEQYF
V gene: TRBV20-1; CDR3 protein: CSARDLLKGVSSYNEQFF
V gene: TRBV6-5; CDR3 protein: CASSYSAQGGELFF
V gene: TRBV20-1; CDR3 protein: CSVPNSGANVLTF
V gene: TRBV30; CDR3 protein: CAYPPVTSGGGELFF
V gene: TRBV12-3/TRBV12-4; CDR3 protein: CASSLRGAFYGYTF
V gene: TRBV7-2; CDR3 protein: CASSFRSPGQGGGYTF
V gene: TRBV6-2/TRBV6-3; CDR3 protein: CASSKYRDPAEQYF
V gene: TRBV10-3; CDR3 protein: CAISPGQGGANSPLHF
V gene: TRBV5-6; CDR3 protein: CASSAWAGAPIEYF
V gene: TRBV7-2; CDR3 protein: CASSPRQGGVETQYF
V gene: TRBV20-1; CDR3 protein: CSASGLAGGSTDTQYF
V gene: TRBV6-5; CDR3 protein: CASGRGAGGETQYF
V gene: TRBV5-1; CDR3 protein: CASSYDRGPGTDTQYF
V gene: TRBV6-6; CDR3 protein: CASSRLGTGGSGNQPQHF
V gene: TRBV6-5; CDR3 protein: CASSRSGQVPYGYTF
V gene: TRBV6-6; CDR3 protein: CASRRSTDTQYF
V gene: TRBV7-2; CDR3 protein: CASSQTLSIQYF
V gene: TRBV6-5; CDR3 protein: CASRLGTGGFGNEKLFF
V gene: TRBV5-1; CDR3 protein: CASLNDLNTEAFF
V gene: TRBV6-4; CDR3 protein: CARKPGHYNEQFF